The clone carrying this TCR beta chain was seen just once. Methods used by the authors: Amplification of reference gene primers was used by the study to estimate nucleated cell counts. Repertoires were generated with immunoSEQ multiplex PCR, while TCRdb's copy carries only in-frame clones and drops some. V, J and clone size were drawn from that table, and D and trimming were deduced from the DNA. The table lists about 68,000 clones, more than 75% of them singletons. Germline lookup yields CDR1 MNHEY and CDR2 SVGEGT. The CDR3 has 21 residues. V shed 0 bases, J shed 5 bases, and the junction held 21 bases outside the gene matches. The data are from a study of blood T cell repertoires in COVID-19. Study-wide context: Collection of acute and convalescent COVID-19 samples took place in the United States, Italy and Spain. Nucleic acid was either cDNA or gDNA, and it came from T cells, B-cell-depleted T cells, or PBMCs.

The chain links TRBV6-2 or TRBV6-3 to TRBJ2-1; 8 nucleotides match TRBD2. Specimen: peripheral blood. The sequence derives from a man aged 45-60 years with active COVID-19. CDR3 residues: CASSYSFFSDIGGALDNEQFF. The CDR3, as DNA: TGTGCCAGCAGTTACTCGTTCTTTAGTGACATCGGGGGGGCGTTAGACAATGAGCAGTTCTTC.